These 28 T cell receptor beta chains were sequenced from one sample in a study of T cell responses to AZD1222 COVID-19 vaccine. The method was immunoSEQ multiplex PCR; TCRdb's version includes in-frame clones alone and lacks a portion of them. Here the sample spans roughly 130,000 clones, roughly 88% being singletons. Sequenced here: peripheral blood, sampled on day 0 of AZD1222 vaccination. The origin of the receptors is an adult in good health.

In this sample, this clone turned up once. The chain recombines TRBV4-1 with TRBJ2-1; a weak D match, TRBD1 (5 bases). Between the trimmed V and J ends, which lost 0 bases and 8 bases, there was a span of 17 bases. The germline V gene encodes CDR1 MGHRA and CDR2 YSYEKL. The CDR3 totals 16 residues. CDR3 sequence reads: CASSQDLPGWGYEQFF. The DNA for the CDR3 is TGCGCCAGCAGCCAAGATCTTCCAGGGTGGGGATATGAGCAGTTCTTC.

The chain uses TRBV7-8 and TRBJ1-4; D gene unclear. Trimming pared 5 bases from V and 0 bases from J, leaving 10 bases between. CDR3 length: 15 amino acids. Germline assignment: CDR1 SGHVS and CDR2 FQNEAQ. The CDR3 DNA reads as TGTGCCAGCAGCCTGGACTCCTCAACTAATGAAAAACTGTTTTTT. Encoded protein: CASSLDSSTNEKLFF.

The V gene is TRBV27, the J gene TRBJ1-5; TRBD1 agrees at 8 bases. The germline V gene encodes CDR1 MNHEY and CDR2 SMNVEV (reference sequence). V shed 6 bases, J shed 7 bases, and the junction held 8 bases outside the gene matches. This CDR3 spans 14 amino acids. CDR3 bases: TGTGCCAGCAGGGTAGGACAGGGTATCCAGCCCCAGCATTTT. Its translation: CASRVGQGIQPQHF.

The chain has TRBV4-2 and TRBJ2-7, with 8 bases lining up with TRBD2. The V and J ends lost 0 bases and 0 bases, in that order; junction bases with no gene match: 4. Germline values: CDR1 LGHNA, CDR2 YNFKEQ. This CDR3 contains 16 residues. For the CDR3, the DNA is TGTGCCAGCAGCCAAGACGCCAGCGGGGGCTCCTACGAGCAGTACTTC. Protein sequence: CASSQDASGGSYEQYF.

The rearrangement links TRBV5-1 to TRBJ1-1; D unresolved. The CDR3 extends over 13 amino acids. Deletions cut 6 bases from V and 0 bases from J, with 9 bases between. Germline V gene sequence: CDR1 SGHRS, CDR2 YFSETQ. This CDR3 is CASTKDLNTEAFF. CDR3 sequence (DNA): TGCGCCAGCACCAAGGACTTGAACACTGAAGCTTTCTTT.

This chain uses TRBV7-9 with TRBJ1-3; D gene uncertain. The CDR3 has 15 residues. Germline loops: CDR1 SEHNR, CDR2 FQNEAQ (reference sequence). V was trimmed by 3 bases and J by 0 bases, leaving 9 bases between them. The CDR3, as DNA: TGTGCCAGCAGCTTCGGCCACCACTCTGGAAACACCATATATTTT. This sequence encodes CASSFGHHSGNTIYF. Looking up the rest from reference TRBV7-9 and TRBJ1-3 gives the full variable domain: DTGVSQNPRHKITKRGQNVTFRCDPISEHNRLYWYRQTLGQGPEFLTYFQNEAQLEKSRLLSDRFSAERPKGSFSTLEIQRTEQGDSAMYLCASSFGHHSGNTIYFGEGSWLTVV.

This clone was seen only once. The chain carries TRBV6-5 and TRBJ1-4; no clear D gene. The V end lost 1 base, the J end lost 5 bases, and 8 bases lay between the germline ends. The CDR3 extends over 14 amino acids. The germline gives CDR1 MNHEY, CDR2 SVGAGI. DNA of the CDR3: TGTGCCAGCAGTTACTTCAGTAACAATGAAAAACTGTTTTTT. Amino acids: CASSYFSNNEKLFF.

The V call is TRBV18, the J call TRBJ2-3; D is perhaps TRBD2 (6 bases). Germline V gene sequence: CDR1 KGHSH, CDR2 LQKENI. V was trimmed by 6 bases and J by 2 bases, leaving 12 bases between them. The CDR3 covers 14 residues. In DNA form, the CDR3 reads TGTGCCAGCTCCCCGGGAGAGATCACAGATACGCAGTATTTT. It translates to CASSPGEITDTQYF.

The chain links TRBV11-2 to TRBJ2-3; 8 nucleotides align to TRBD2. The CDR3 spans 16 residues. The ends lost 1 base at V and 2 bases at J; junction bases unmatched: 5. Germline CDR1 SGHAT, CDR2 FQNNGV. The CDR3 protein is CASSLVGGRTTDTQYF. DNA for the CDR3: TGTGCCAGCAGCTTAGTTGGCGGGAGGACCACAGATACGCAGTATTTT.

The rearrangement links TRBV11-3 to TRBJ2-2, with D perhaps assigned TRBD1 or TRBD2 (5 bases each). The germline CDR1 and CDR2 sequences are SGHNT and YENEEA. The length of the CDR3 is 15 residues. V lost 4 bases and J lost 6, with 15 bases in between. CDR3 sequence reads: CASSYGGYGSGELFF. The CDR3 DNA reads TGTGCCAGCAGCTATGGGGGTTATGGGTCCGGGGAGCTGTTTTTT. The whole variable domain, filled in from reference TRBV11-3 and TRBJ2-2, reads EAGVVQSPRYKIIEKKQPVAFWCNPISGHNTLYWYLQNLGQGPELLIRYENEEAVDDSQLPKDRFSAERLKGVDSTLKIQPAELGDSAVYLCASSYGGYGSGELFFGEGSRLTVL.

This clone appeared once. The rearrangement uses TRBV5-1 and TRBJ2-3; D possibly matches TRBD1 or TRBD2 (5 bases each). Per the germline V gene, CDR1 is SGHRS and CDR2 is YFSETQ. This CDR3 contains 14 residues. Trimming removed 0 bases at V and 6 bases at J, with 11 bases between. In DNA, the CDR3 is TGCGCCAGCAGCTTGGGCCAGGGAGACGATACGCAGTATTTT. As protein: CASSLGQGDDTQYF.

The chain is built from TRBV9 and TRBJ1-1; no firm D call. Germline CDR1 SGDLS, CDR2 YYNGEE. Trimming took off 5 bases at V and 5 bases at J, with 19 bases between the two ends. The CDR3 is made up of 15 amino acids. CDR3 coding DNA: TGTGCCAGCAGACGAGGAATGGGGAAACATACTGAAGCTTTCTTT. Translating it yields CASRRGMGKHTEAFF.

The chain employs TRBV10-3 and TRBJ2-3; D possibly corresponds to TRBD1 (6 bases). In germline, CDR1 is ENHRY, CDR2 SYGVKD. This CDR3 has 18 amino acids. The V and J ends lost 2 bases and 4 bases respectively, with 22 bases between them. This CDR3 reads CAISEDQGMRVGADTQYF. The DNA for the CDR3 is TGTGCCATCAGTGAGGATCAGGGGATGCGAGTAGGCGCAGATACGCAGTATTTT.

The chain joins TRBV7-9 to TRBJ1-6; the match to TRBD1 covers 9 bases. Per germline, CDR1 SEHNR and CDR2 FQNEAQ (reference sequence). CDR3 length: 14 residues. After removal of 5 bases from V and 10 bases from J, the junction contained 6 bases not matched to a gene. Written as DNA, the CDR3 is TGTGCCAGCAGCACCGGGACAGGGATCTCACCCCTCCACTTT. Protein sequence: CASSTGTGISPLHF.

The chain employs TRBV4-3 and TRBJ1-3, with no clear D. Trimming removed 7 bases from V and 4 bases from J, with 11 bases in between. The CDR3 has 13 amino acids. Germline V gene lookup returns CDR1 LGHNA and CDR2 YSLEER. The CDR3 nucleotides read TGCGCCAGCACCATAGCCGCAGGAAACACCATATATTTT. The encoded protein is CASTIAAGNTIYF.

CDR3 region: CASSLAAGSSYNEQFF. CDR3 bases: TGTGCCAGCAGCTTAGCGGCAGGGAGCTCCTACAATGAGCAGTTCTTC. The chain links TRBV7-2 to TRBJ2-1, with D perhaps being TRBD1 or TRBD2 (5 bases each). The CDR3 consists of 16 residues. V was shortened by 0 bases and J by 0 bases, with 9 bases between the two germline ends. The germline CDR1 and CDR2 sequences are SGHTA and FQGNSA.

The chain combines TRBV27 with TRBJ2-7; D gene unclear. The CDR3 has 12 residues. V shed 3 bases and J shed 9 bases, with 12 bases lying between them. Germline loops: CDR1 MNHEY, CDR2 SMNVEV (reference sequence). The CDR3 spells CASSFYGSRQYF. The CDR3 DNA sequence: TGTGCCAGCAGTTTTTACGGGTCAAGGCAGTACTTC.

This sequence joins TRBV12-5 and TRBJ1-1; 9 bases match TRBD1. The CDR3 spans 15 residues. V shed 5 bases, J shed 4 bases, and the junction held 8 bases outside the gene matches. Germline values: CDR1 LGHNT, CDR2 FRNRAP. The CDR3 DNA reads TGTGCTAGTGGTCCGGGGACAGGGTGGATCACTGAAGCTTTCTTT. Translation gives CASGPGTGWITEAFF.

The CDR3 nucleotides read TGTGCCAGCAGCTTCGGGGACAGGGTCGAGCAGTACTTC. As protein: CASSFGDRVEQYF. J is TRBJ2-7 and V is TRBV5-4, with 9 bases fitting TRBD1. After removal of 2 bases from V and 6 bases from J, the junction contained 3 bases not matched to a gene. In germline, CDR1 is SGHNT, CDR2 YYREEE (reference sequence). There are 13 residues in the CDR3.

V is TRBV18 and J is TRBJ1-1, with 8 bases matching TRBD1. The ends lost 2 bases at V and 3 bases at J; junction bases unmatched: 8. This CDR3 contains 16 residues. Per the germline V gene, CDR1 is KGHSH and CDR2 is LQKENI. CDR3 nucleotides: TGTGCCAGCTCACCAACGTCAGGGGGCGCGGACACTGAAGCTTTCTTT. Protein product: CASSPTSGGADTEAFF.

The chain links TRBV6-4 to TRBJ2-7, with D possibly being TRBD1 (5 bases). Trimming shortened V by 10 bases and J by 0 bases, and 16 bases separated the two germline ends. CDR3 length equals 14 residues. Germline CDR1 MRHNA, CDR2 SNTAGT. The CDR3 region is CANWSGALSYEQYF. The CDR3 DNA follows: TGTGCCAATTGGAGTGGGGCACTCTCCTACGAGCAGTACTTC.

In this sample, this clone turned up once. The chain recombines TRBV9 with TRBJ2-3; 10 bases map to TRBD2. The J segment lost 4 bases and the V segment lost 1 base, leaving 6 bases of the junction unmatched. The CDR3 has 16 amino acids. Germline CDR1 reads SGDLS; CDR2 reads YYNGEE. CDR3 coding DNA: TGTGCCAGCAGCGTACAAAGCGGGAGGGCAGCAGATACGCAGTATTTT. Translating it yields CASSVQSGRAADTQYF.

The rearrangement uses TRBV29-1 and TRBJ2-1; D unresolved. V was trimmed by 1 base and J by 4 bases, leaving 8 bases between them. CDR3 length: 13 amino acids. Germline CDR1 and CDR2: SQVTM and ANQGSEA. CDR3 loop: CSVEVVNYNEQFF. DNA for the CDR3: TGCAGCGTTGAAGTAGTGAATTACAATGAGCAGTTCTTC.

This chain joins TRBV11-2 and TRBJ1-2, with D hard to call. The V gene's germline CDR1 is SGHAT and CDR2 FQNNGV. CDR3 length: 12 amino acids. V was clipped by 6 bases and J by 4 bases, with 9 bases between them. Here the CDR3 reads CASSPSPYGYTF. CDR3 DNA: TGTGCCAGCAGTCCCAGCCCCTATGGCTACACCTTC.

The chain couples TRBV5-4 to TRBJ1-5; no reliable D call. CDR3 length: 14 residues. The germline V and J ends were trimmed by 4 bases and 1 base, with 9 bases remaining between them. Germline V gives CDR1 SGHNT, CDR2 YYREEE (reference sequence). The CDR3 loop is CASSDLGSNQPQHF. CDR3 nucleotide sequence: TGTGCCAGCAGCGACCTCGGGAGCAATCAGCCCCAGCATTTT.

The chain carries TRBV5-1 and TRBJ2-1; 7 nucleotides line up with TRBD1. The CDR3 has 13 residues. Germline V gene data show CDR1 as SGHRS and CDR2 as YFSETQ. With 4 bases clipped from V and 7 bases from J, the junction kept 5 bases outside the gene matches. The chain's CDR3 is CASSPVQGNEQFF. CDR3 DNA: TGCGCCAGCAGCCCCGTACAGGGGAATGAGCAGTTCTTC.

V is TRBV7-3 and J is TRBJ2-1; TRBD1 matches 7 bases. This CDR3 region has 16 residues. Germline V gene data show CDR1 as SGHTA and CDR2 as FQGTGA. The ends lost 5 bases at V and 4 bases at J; junction bases unmatched: 11. CDR3 protein: CASSPNPRDRYNEQFF. Written as DNA, the CDR3 is TGTGCCAGCAGCCCGAACCCCCGGGACAGATACAATGAGCAGTTCTTC.

The CDR3 bases are TGTGCCAGCAGCCAAGAAAGGGAGTCCCAGCCCCAGCATTTT. It codes for CASSQERESQPQHF. The chain employs TRBV4-2 and TRBJ1-5; D not certain. CDR3 size: 14 residues. The germline V gene encodes CDR1 LGHNA and CDR2 YNFKEQ. V lost 0 bases and J lost 7, with 10 bases in between.